This TCR beta chain was documented in a study of beta chain features in type 1 diabetes. Whole-study results and caveats: Researchers reported that naive, central memory and Treg TCRB repertoires appeared more similar in patients than in healthy donors.

Trimming removed 4 bases from V and 0 bases from J; junction bases left unmatched: 6. The CDR3 contains 16 residues. The germline V gene encodes CDR1 MGHRA and CDR2 YSYEKL. TCRB transcripts that were expressed got sequenced, as all of the isolated RNA had been reverse transcribed. The method was immunoSEQ multiplex PCR; TCRdb's version includes in-frame clones alone and lacks a portion of them. The data contain 900,000 or so clones, 15% to 20% of them seen just once; the ten biggest clones take up about 0.02%. This clone was seen more than once but under ten times. Antigen: not known. This chain connects TRBV4-1 to TRBJ2-4; 7 positions match TRBD1. Sequenced material: naive CD4+ T cells from blood. This sequence originates from a young woman in good health. CDR3 amino acids: CASSLSGQLAKNIQYF. The CDR3 DNA reads TGCGCCAGCAGCCTTTCGGGACAGCTAGCCAAAAACATTCAGTACTTC.